This T cell receptor (beta chain) was profiled in a study of cytomegalovirus exposure and HLA in healthy donors. PCR used 60 Vbeta primers and 13 Jbeta primers. Repertoires were generated with immunoSEQ multiplex PCR, while TCRdb's copy carries only in-frame clones and drops some. The sample carries 130,000 to 150,000 clones, about 83% recorded once. The CDR3 totals 14 residues. Germline CDR1 SNHLY, CDR2 FYNNEI. V lost 5 bases and J 2 bases, leaving 13 bases between the germline ends. The chain carries TRBV2 and TRBJ2-7; D is undetermined. The receptor's source is a man aged 40-55 years in good health and CMV-seropositive. The material sequenced was PBMCs. CDR3: CASSPGHLPYEQYF. Here the CDR3 DNA reads TGTGCCAGCAGTCCAGGCCACCTCCCCTACGAGCAGTACTTC.